This entry features one T cell receptor (beta chain) sequence. The authors' processing: Estimated nucleated cell counts came from reference gene primer amplification. Some clones are missing from TCRdb's copy, which holds only in-frame ones; the method was immunoSEQ multiplex PCR. V and J calls and clone size are those listed in that table; D and trimming were worked out from the DNA. The profile shows fewer than 300,000 clones, 84% of them singletons. The data were taken from a study of blood T cell repertoires in COVID-19. Overall study: Whether acute or convalescent, the COVID-19 samples came from the United States, Italy and Spain.

CDR3 length: 17 residues. V gave up 4 bases and J gave up 3 bases; unmatched junction bases: 15. Germline-derived CDR1 and CDR2 are SGHRS and YFSETQ. This TCR derives from a human donor in a cohort sampled during active COVID-19. The chain employs TRBV5-1 and TRBJ2-7; 8 positions agree with TRBD2. Sequenced material: peripheral blood. The CDR3 protein is CASSIVLAGPTIYEQYF. Written as DNA, the CDR3 is TGCGCCAGCAGCATTGTCTTAGCGGGGCCCACCATCTACGAGCAGTACTTC.